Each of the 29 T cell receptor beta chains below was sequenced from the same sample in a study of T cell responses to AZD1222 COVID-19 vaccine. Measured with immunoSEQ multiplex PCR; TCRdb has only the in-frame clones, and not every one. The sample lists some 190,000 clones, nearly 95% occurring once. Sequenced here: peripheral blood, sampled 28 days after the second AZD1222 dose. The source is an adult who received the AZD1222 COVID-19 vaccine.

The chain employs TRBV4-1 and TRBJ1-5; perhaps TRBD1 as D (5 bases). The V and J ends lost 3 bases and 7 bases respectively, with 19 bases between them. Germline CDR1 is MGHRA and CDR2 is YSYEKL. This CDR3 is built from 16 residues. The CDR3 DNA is TGCGCCAGCAGCCAGACCTCACCCGAGGGGCGACAGCCCCAGCATTTT. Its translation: CASSQTSPEGRQPQHF.

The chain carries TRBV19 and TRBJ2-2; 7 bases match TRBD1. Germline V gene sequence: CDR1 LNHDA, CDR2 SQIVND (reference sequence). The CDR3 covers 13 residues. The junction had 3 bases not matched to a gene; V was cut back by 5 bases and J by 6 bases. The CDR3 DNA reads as TGTGCCAGTAGTGGCCAGGGGGCCGGGGAGCTGTTTTTT. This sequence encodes CASSGQGAGELFF.

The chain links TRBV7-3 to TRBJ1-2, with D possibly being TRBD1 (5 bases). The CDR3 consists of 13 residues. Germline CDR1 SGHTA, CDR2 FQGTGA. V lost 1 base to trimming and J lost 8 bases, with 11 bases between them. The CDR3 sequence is CASSLRTGRGYTF. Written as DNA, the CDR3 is TGTGCCAGCAGCTTAAGAACAGGACGAGGCTACACCTTC.

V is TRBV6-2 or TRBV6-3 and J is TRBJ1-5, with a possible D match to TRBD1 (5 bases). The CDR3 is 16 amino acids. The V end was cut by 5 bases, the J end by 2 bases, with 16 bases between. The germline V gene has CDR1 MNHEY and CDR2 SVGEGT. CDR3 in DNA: TGTGCCAGCAGTACCTCGCAGGGCTCTGGCAATCAGCCCCAGCATTTT. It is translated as CASSTSQGSGNQPQHF.

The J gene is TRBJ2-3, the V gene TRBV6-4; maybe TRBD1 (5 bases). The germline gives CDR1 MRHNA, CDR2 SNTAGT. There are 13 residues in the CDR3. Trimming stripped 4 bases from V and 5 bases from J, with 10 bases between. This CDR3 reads CASSVDSGDTQYF. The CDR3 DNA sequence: TGTGCCAGCAGTGTCGACAGTGGAGATACGCAGTATTTT.

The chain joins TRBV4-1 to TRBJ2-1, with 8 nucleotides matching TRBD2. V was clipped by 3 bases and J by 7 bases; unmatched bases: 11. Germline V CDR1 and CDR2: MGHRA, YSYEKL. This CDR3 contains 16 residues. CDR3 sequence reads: CASSQGSGRGLNEQFF. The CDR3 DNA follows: TGCGCCAGCAGCCAGGGAAGCGGGAGAGGGTTGAATGAGCAGTTCTTC.

CDR3 nucleotides: TGTGCCAGCAGTCCCACAGGGGGCGTGGGTAACACTGAAGCTTTCTTT. Translated: CASSPTGGVGNTEAFF. J is TRBJ1-1 and V is TRBV7-3, with TRBD1 identical over 9 bases. CDR3 length equals 16 residues. Germline CDR1 is SGHTA and CDR2 is FQGTGA. V gave up 6 bases and J gave up 2 bases; unmatched junction bases: 10.

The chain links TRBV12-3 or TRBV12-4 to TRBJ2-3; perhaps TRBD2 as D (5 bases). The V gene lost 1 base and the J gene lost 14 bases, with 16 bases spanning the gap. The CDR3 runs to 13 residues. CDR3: CASSLDWRAQAYF. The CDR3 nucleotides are TGTGCCAGCAGTTTAGACTGGCGGGCACAAGCGTATTTT.

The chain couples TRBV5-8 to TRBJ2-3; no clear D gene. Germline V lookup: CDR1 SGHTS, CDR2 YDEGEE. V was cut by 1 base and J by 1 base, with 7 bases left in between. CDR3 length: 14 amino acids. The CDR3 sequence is CASSLSGGTDTQYF. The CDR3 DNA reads TGTGCCAGCAGCTTGTCTGGGGGCACAGATACGCAGTATTTT.

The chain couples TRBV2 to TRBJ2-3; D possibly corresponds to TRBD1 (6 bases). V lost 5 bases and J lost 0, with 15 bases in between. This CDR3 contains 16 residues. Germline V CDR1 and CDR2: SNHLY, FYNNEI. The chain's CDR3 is CASSLQGTTSTDTQYF. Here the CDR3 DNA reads TGTGCCAGCAGTCTTCAAGGGACAACTAGCACAGATACGCAGTATTTT. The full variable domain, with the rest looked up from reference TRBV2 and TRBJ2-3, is EPEVTQTPSHQVTQMGQEVILRCVPISNHLYFYWYRQILGQKVEFLVSFYNNEISEKSEIFDDQFSVERPDGSNFTLKIRSTKLEDSAMYFCASSLQGTTSTDTQYFGPGTRLTVL.

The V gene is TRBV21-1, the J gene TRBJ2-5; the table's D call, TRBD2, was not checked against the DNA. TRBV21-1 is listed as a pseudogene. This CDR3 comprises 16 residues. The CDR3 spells CASSNRGLAGGETQYF. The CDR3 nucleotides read TGTGCCAGCAGCAATAGGGGACTAGCGGGAGGAGAGACCCAGTACTTC.

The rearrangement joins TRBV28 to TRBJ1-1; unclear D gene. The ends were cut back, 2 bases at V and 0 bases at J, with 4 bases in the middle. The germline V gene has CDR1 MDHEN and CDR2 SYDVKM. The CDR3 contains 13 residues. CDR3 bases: TGTGCCAGCAGTTTAGAGGTGAACACTGAAGCTTTCTTT. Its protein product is CASSLEVNTEAFF.

Here the CDR3 reads CASSPFETQYF. As DNA, the CDR3 is TGCGCCAGCAGCCCATTTGAGACCCAGTACTTC. This rearrangement joins TRBV10-2 to TRBJ2-5; D is ambiguous. The CDR3 spans 11 residues. The ends were cut back, 6 bases at V and 5 bases at J, with 7 bases in the middle. Germline lookup yields CDR1 WSHSY and CDR2 SAAADI.

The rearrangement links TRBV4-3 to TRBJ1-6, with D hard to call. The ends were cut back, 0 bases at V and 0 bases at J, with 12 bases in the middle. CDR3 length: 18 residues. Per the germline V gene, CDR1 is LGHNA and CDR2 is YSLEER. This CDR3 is CASSQDGIGNSYNSPLHF. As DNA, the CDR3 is TGCGCCAGCAGCCAAGACGGGATAGGCAACTCCTATAATTCACCCCTCCACTTT.

CDR3 in DNA: TGTGCCAGTAGTATAGATTGGGCAGGGATGCGCAATCAGCCCCAGCATTTT. It is translated as CASSIDWAGMRNQPQHF. This chain links TRBV19 with TRBJ1-5; D perhaps matches TRBD1 (5 bases). CDR1 LNHDA and CDR2 SQIVND come from the germline V gene (reference sequence). The V gene lost 0 bases and the J gene lost 2 bases, with 14 bases spanning the gap. This CDR3 is built from 17 residues.

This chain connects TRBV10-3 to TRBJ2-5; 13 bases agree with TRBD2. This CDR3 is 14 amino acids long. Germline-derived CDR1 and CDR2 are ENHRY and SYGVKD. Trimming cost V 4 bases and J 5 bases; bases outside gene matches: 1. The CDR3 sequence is CAISGTSGGETQYF. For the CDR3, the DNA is TGTGCCATCAGTGGGACTAGCGGGGGTGAGACCCAGTACTTC.

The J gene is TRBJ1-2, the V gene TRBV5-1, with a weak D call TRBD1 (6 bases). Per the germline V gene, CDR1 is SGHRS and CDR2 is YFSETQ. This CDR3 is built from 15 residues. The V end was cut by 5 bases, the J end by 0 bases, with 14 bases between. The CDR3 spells CASRTMGGTNYGYTF. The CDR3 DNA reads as TGCGCCAGCAGAACAATGGGGGGCACTAACTATGGCTACACCTTC.

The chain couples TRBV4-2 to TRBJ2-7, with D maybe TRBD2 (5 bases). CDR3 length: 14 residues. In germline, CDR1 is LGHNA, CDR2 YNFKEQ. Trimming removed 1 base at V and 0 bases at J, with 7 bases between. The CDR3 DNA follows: TGTGCCAGCAGCCAAGGAGGGTTCTCCTACGAGCAGTACTTC. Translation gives CASSQGGFSYEQYF.

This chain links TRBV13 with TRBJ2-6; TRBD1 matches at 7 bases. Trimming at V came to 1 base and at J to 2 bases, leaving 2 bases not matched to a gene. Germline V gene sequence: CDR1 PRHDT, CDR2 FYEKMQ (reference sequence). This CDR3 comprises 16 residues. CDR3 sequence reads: CASSLDRGTGANVLTF. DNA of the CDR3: TGTGCCAGCAGCTTAGACAGGGGAACTGGGGCCAACGTCCTGACTTTC.

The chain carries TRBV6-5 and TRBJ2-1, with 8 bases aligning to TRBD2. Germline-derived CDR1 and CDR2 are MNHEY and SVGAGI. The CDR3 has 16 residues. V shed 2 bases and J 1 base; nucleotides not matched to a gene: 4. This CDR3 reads CASSYTAGGSYNEQFF. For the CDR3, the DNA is TGTGCCAGCAGTTACACGGCGGGGGGTTCCTACAATGAGCAGTTCTTC.

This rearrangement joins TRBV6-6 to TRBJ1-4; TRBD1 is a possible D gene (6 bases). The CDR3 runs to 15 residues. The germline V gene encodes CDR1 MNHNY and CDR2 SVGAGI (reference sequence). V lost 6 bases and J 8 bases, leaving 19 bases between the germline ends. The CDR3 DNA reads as TGTGCCAGCAGGGCCGATCAGGGGTTGTCGGAAAAACTGTTTTTT. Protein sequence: CASRADQGLSEKLFF.

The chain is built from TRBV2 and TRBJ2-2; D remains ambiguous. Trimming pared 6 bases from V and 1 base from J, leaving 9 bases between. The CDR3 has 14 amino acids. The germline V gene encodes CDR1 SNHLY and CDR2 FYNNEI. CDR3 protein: CASRLTVNTGELFF. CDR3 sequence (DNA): TGTGCCAGCAGGCTTACGGTGAACACCGGGGAGCTGTTTTTT.

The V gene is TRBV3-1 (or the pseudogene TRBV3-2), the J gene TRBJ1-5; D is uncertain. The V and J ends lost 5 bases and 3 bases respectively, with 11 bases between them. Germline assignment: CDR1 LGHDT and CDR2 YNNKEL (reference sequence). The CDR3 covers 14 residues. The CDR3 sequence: CASSVAGDNQPQHF. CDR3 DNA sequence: TGTGCCAGCAGCGTTGCAGGAGACAATCAGCCCCAGCATTTT.

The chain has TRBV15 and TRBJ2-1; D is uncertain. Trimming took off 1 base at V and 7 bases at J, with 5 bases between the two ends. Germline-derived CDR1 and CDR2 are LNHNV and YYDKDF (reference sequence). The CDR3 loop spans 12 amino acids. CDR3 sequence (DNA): TGTGCCACCAGCAGAGCAGCGAATGAGCAGTTCTTC. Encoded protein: CATSRAANEQFF.

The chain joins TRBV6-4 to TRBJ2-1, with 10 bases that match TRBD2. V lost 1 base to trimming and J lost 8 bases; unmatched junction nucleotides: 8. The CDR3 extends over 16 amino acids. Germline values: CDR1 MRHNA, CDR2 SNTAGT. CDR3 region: CASSDFERGGTHEQFF. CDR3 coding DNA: TGTGCCAGCAGTGACTTCGAGCGGGGGGGGACTCATGAGCAGTTCTTC.

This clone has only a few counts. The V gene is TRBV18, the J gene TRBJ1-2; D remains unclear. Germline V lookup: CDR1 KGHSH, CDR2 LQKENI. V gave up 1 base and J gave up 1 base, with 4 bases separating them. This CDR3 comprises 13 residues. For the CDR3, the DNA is TGTGCCAGCTCACCACAGGGTAACTATGGCTACACCTTC. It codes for CASSPQGNYGYTF.

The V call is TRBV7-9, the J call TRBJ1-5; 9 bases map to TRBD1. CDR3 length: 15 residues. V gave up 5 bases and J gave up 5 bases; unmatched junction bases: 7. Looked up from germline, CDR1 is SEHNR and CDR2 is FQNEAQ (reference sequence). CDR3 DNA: TGTGCCAGCAGCCGATCCGGGACAGGGTATCAGCCCCAGCATTTT. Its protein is CASSRSGTGYQPQHF.

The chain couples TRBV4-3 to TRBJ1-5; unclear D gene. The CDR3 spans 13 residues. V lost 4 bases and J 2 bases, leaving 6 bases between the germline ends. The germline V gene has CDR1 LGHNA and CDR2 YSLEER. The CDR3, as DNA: TGCGCCAGCAGCCCACTTCGCAATCAGCCCCAGCATTTT. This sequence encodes CASSPLRNQPQHF.

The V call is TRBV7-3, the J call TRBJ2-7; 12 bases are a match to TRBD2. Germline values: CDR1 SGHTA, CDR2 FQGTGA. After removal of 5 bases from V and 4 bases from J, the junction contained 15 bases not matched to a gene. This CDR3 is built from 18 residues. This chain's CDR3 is CASSTQTLTSGGSYEQYF. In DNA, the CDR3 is TGTGCCAGCAGCACGCAGACCCTGACTAGCGGGGGCTCTTACGAGCAGTACTTC.